This T cell receptor (beta chain) is drawn from a study of shared clonotypes between healthy human individuals. Across the study: Aged between 18 and 49, the donors were a couple of women and a few men. Study-wide results and caveats: Clonotypes which were not shared had lower generation probabilities than clonotypes that all four donors shared.

Assay: immunoSEQ multiplex PCR; the TCRdb copy retains only in-frame clones and omits some. The data contain about 2.3 million clones, just over 90% of them singletons. As concerns this clone: Antigen: not known. The same CDR3 arises from other DNA sequences in this sample as well.

The clonotype comes from a man aged 18 to 29 in good health. Some clones in this sample may be carry-over from other donors' samples. Sequenced sample: naive CD4+ T cells from PBMCs. Documented subset: CD45RA+ positively selected.

The chain's CDR3 is CSASGNYEQYF. CDR3 DNA sequence: TGCAGTGCGAGCGGAAACTACGAGCAGTACTTC. The chain joins TRBV20-1 to TRBJ2-7; tentatively, D is TRBD2 (5 bases). The CDR3 runs to 11 residues. The V end lost 6 bases, the J end lost 3 bases, and 9 bases lay between the germline ends. Germline values: CDR1 DFQATT, CDR2 SNEGSKA (reference sequence).